This passage covers 25 T cell receptor beta chains from one sample sequenced in a study of PD-1 blockade in classical Hodgkin lymphoma. The method was immunoSEQ multiplex PCR; TCRdb's version includes in-frame clones alone and lacks a portion of them. This table has approximately 7,400 clones, approximately 78% appearing once. Time point given: cycle 4 day 1 (C4D1), after five to seven weeks of nivolumab. Each and every patient relapsed after autologous stem cell transplantation, and patients got differing brentuximab vedotin exposure. The specimen was peripheral blood mononuclear cells (PBMCs), collected before the fourth cycle of nivolumab. These TCRs come from a human donor with classical Hodgkin lymphoma.

This sequence joins TRBV7-6 and TRBJ1-5; D gene unclear. The ends were cut back, 1 base at V and 3 bases at J, with 4 bases in the middle. The CDR3 totals 13 residues. Germline values: CDR1 SGHVS, CDR2 FNYEAQ. The CDR3 reads CASSLGINQPQHF. CDR3 in DNA: TGTGCCAGCAGCTTAGGGATCAATCAGCCCCAGCATTTT. Full variable domain (remainder filled in from reference TRBV7-6 and TRBJ1-5): GAGVSQSPRYKVTKRGQDVALRCDPISGHVSLYWYRQALGQGPEFLTYFNYEAQQDKSGLPNDRFSAERPEGSISTLTIQRTEQRDSAMYRCASSLGINQPQHFGDGTRLSIL.

The V and J genes are TRBV19 and TRBJ1-3; TRBD1 might be the D (5 bases). The CDR3 extends over 14 amino acids. The ends were cut back, 3 bases at V and 0 bases at J, with 6 bases in the middle. The germline V gene has CDR1 LNHDA and CDR2 SQIVND (reference sequence). This CDR3 is CASSMDISGNTIYF. CDR3 bases: TGTGCCAGTAGTATGGACATCTCTGGAAACACCATATATTTT.

DNA of the CDR3: TGTGCCAGCAGGAGGCAGGGTGCGTACGAGCAGTACTTC. Protein sequence: CASRRQGAYEQYF. The chain is built from TRBV6-5 and TRBJ2-7, with D maybe TRBD1 (5 bases). V was shortened by 6 bases and J by 4 bases, with 13 bases between the two germline ends. The CDR3 covers 13 residues. The germline V gene encodes CDR1 MNHEY and CDR2 SVGAGI.

The rearrangement uses TRBV28 and TRBJ1-5; D not resolved. The CDR3 runs 13 residues. CDR1 and CDR2 from the germline V gene are MDHEN and SYDVKM. V was shortened by 4 bases and J by 6 bases, with 10 bases between the two germline ends. The CDR3 region has the DNA TGTGCCAGCAGTTCAGTGCTGGGTCAGCCCCAGCATTTT. This gives the protein CASSSVLGQPQHF.

This chain links TRBV25-1 with TRBJ2-7; a possible D gene is TRBD1 (5 bases). Germline V gene lookup returns CDR1 MGHDK and CDR2 SYGVNS. V lost 8 bases and J 6 bases, leaving 8 bases between the germline ends. The CDR3 loop spans 10 amino acids. CDR3 region: CASAGFEQYF. In nucleotides, the CDR3 is TGTGCCAGCGCAGGGTTCGAGCAGTACTTC.

As to this clone: Its ends do not fully match the called genes, so a read error is possible. The V gene is TRBV28, the J gene TRBJ2-7, with TRBD2 matching over 11 bases. The CDR3 spans 15 residues. The V gene's germline CDR1 is MDHEN and CDR2 SYDVKM. CDR3 sequence (DNA): TGTGCCAGCAGTTCAGCCACTAGCGGGAGTCGCCTTTTACACTTC. Protein product: CASSSATSGSRLLHF. Supplemented by reference TRBV28 and TRBJ2-7, the full variable domain reads DVKVTQSSRYLVKRTGEKVFLECVQDMDHENMFWYRQDPGLGLRLIYFSYDVKMKEKGDIPEGYSVSREKKERFSLILESASTNQTSMYLCASSSATSGSRLLHFGPGTRLTVT.

The chain links TRBV15 to TRBJ2-5; 7 nucleotides match TRBD1. V lost 1 base, J lost 6 bases, and 17 bases stayed unmatched. The CDR3 consists of 18 residues. Per the germline V gene, CDR1 is LNHNV and CDR2 is YYDKDF (reference sequence). In DNA form, the CDR3 reads TGTGCCACCAGCAGAGGAAATAACCCCGGGACAGATAGGAAGACCCAGTACTTC. Protein: CATSRGNNPGTDRKTQYF.

There are a few counts of this clone. The chain combines TRBV7-9 with TRBJ1-1, with no clear D. The CDR3 is made up of 12 amino acids. V was pared by 2 bases and J by 5 bases, with 6 bases between. The V gene's germline CDR1 is SEHNR and CDR2 FQNEAQ (reference sequence). CDR3 nucleotide sequence: TGTGCCAGCAGCTTAATCAATACTGAAGCTTTCTTT. Translated: CASSLINTEAFF.

The chain links TRBV28 to TRBJ1-5; no reliable D call. The CDR3 has 16 residues. V lost 3 bases and J 0 bases, leaving 12 bases between the germline ends. Germline V gives CDR1 MDHEN, CDR2 SYDVKM. CDR3 sequence: CASSFLARLSNQPQHF. CDR3 nucleotides: TGTGCCAGCAGTTTTCTGGCCAGGCTTAGCAATCAGCCCCAGCATTTT. The full variable domain, rest sourced from reference TRBV28 and TRBJ1-5, is DVKVTQSSRYLVKRTGEKVFLECVQDMDHENMFWYRQDPGLGLRLIYFSYDVKMKEKGDIPEGYSVSREKKERFSLILESASTNQTSMYLCASSFLARLSNQPQHFGDGTRLSIL.

The chain links TRBV15 to TRBJ2-2; TRBD1 matches at 7 bases. This CDR3 is built from 17 residues. Germline CDR1 reads LNHNV; CDR2 reads YYDKDF (reference sequence). J gave up 6 bases and V 3 bases, and 13 bases lay outside the gene matches. CDR3 region: CATSSDLGGALAGELFF. The CDR3, as DNA: TGTGCCACCAGCAGCGACCTAGGGGGCGCGTTGGCCGGGGAGCTGTTTTTT.

The V call is TRBV2, the J call TRBJ2-5; no clear D. Germline CDR1 reads SNHLY; CDR2 reads FYNNEI. Trimming took 3 bases from V and 9 from J, leaving 11 bases between them. This CDR3 has 12 amino acids. CDR3 region: CASSDGLGPQYF. In nucleotides, the CDR3 is TGTGCCAGCAGTGACGGTCTCGGGCCCCAGTACTTC.

The CDR3 loop reads CASSLRQAHTGELFF. CDR3 DNA: TGTGCCAGCAGTTTAAGACAGGCCCACACCGGGGAGCTGTTTTTT. The chain is built from TRBV28 and TRBJ2-2; a weak D match, TRBD1 (6 bases). Trimming removed 2 bases from V and 3 bases from J, with 10 bases in between. CDR1 MDHEN and CDR2 SYDVKM come from the germline V gene. There are 15 residues in the CDR3.

The chain is built from TRBV28 and TRBJ1-2; D gene uncertain. There are 14 residues in the CDR3. In germline, CDR1 is MDHEN, CDR2 SYDVKM. V was cut by 1 base and J by 2 bases, with 8 bases left in between. The CDR3 bases are TGTGCCAGCAGTTTATCTCCGGGGAACTATGGCTACACCTTC. Protein: CASSLSPGNYGYTF.

V usage is TRBV4-3 and J usage is TRBJ1-1; perhaps TRBD1 as D (5 bases). Germline lookup yields CDR1 LGHNA and CDR2 YSLEER. Trimming cost V 1 base and J 1 base, with 7 bases left between them. The CDR3 length is 14 residues. The CDR3 DNA reads as TGCGCCAGCAGCCAAGCAGGGCGGAACACTGAAGCTTTCTTT. It translates to CASSQAGRNTEAFF.

CDR3 sequence (DNA): TGTGCCAGCAGTCCGAGTCTAATTTACGAGCAGTACTTC. Its translation: CASSPSLIYEQYF. The genes are TRBV28 and TRBJ2-7, with D unresolved. The germline V and J ends were trimmed by 5 bases and 4 bases, with 12 bases remaining between them. Germline V gene sequence: CDR1 MDHEN, CDR2 SYDVKM. The CDR3 is 13 amino acids.

The V gene is TRBV28, the J gene TRBJ1-5; possibly TRBD1 for D (6 bases). The germline V and J ends were trimmed by 3 bases and 1 base, with 16 bases remaining between them. CDR1 is MDHEN and CDR2 is SYDVKM in the germline V gene. The CDR3 length is 17 residues. The DNA of the CDR3 is TGTGCCAGCAGTTTTAAGCAGGGGAGTTTCAGCAATCAGCCCCAGCATTTT. Translation: CASSFKQGSFSNQPQHF.

This clone was seen only once. The CDR3 sequence is CAIRPTSGRSPYEQYF. The DNA of the CDR3 is TGTGCCATCAGACCGACTAGCGGGAGGTCGCCCTACGAGCAGTACTTC. The chain combines TRBV10-3 with TRBJ2-7; 13 nucleotides line up with TRBD2. The CDR3 is 16 residues long. Looked up from germline, CDR1 is ENHRY and CDR2 is SYGVKD. Trimming took 6 bases from V and 2 from J; bases not matched to a gene: 7.

This clone was found once. The chain is built from TRBV29-1 and TRBJ1-1; the D gene is possibly TRBD1 (5 bases). The V gene's germline CDR1 is SQVTM and CDR2 ANQGSEA. The V end lost 4 bases, the J end lost 2 bases, and 17 bases lay between the germline ends. The CDR3 has 15 amino acids. The CDR3 nucleotides read TGCAGCGTTGCCCGCACGGCAGGGAGAAACACTGAAGCTTTCTTT. Protein sequence: CSVARTAGRNTEAFF.

The V and J genes are TRBV19 and TRBJ2-3; D uncertain. Germline loops: CDR1 LNHDA, CDR2 SQIVND (reference sequence). The CDR3 has 17 amino acids. The ends were cut back, 4 bases at V and 2 bases at J, with 19 bases in the middle. The CDR3 protein is CASSKGFGQHYTDTQYF. CDR3 nucleotide sequence: TGTGCCAGTAGTAAGGGCTTCGGCCAGCACTACACAGATACGCAGTATTTT.

V is TRBV2 and J is TRBJ2-7; D not certain. The V and J ends lost 3 bases and 6 bases respectively, with 9 bases between them. From germline, CDR1 is SNHLY and CDR2 FYNNEI. This CDR3 contains 12 residues. The CDR3 region has the DNA TGTGCCAGCAGTGATACTGGGGTCGAGCAGTACTTC. Amino acid sequence: CASSDTGVEQYF. The full variable domain, its missing parts supplied by reference TRBV2 and TRBJ2-7, is EPEVTQTPSHQVTQMGQEVILRCVPISNHLYFYWYRQILGQKVEFLVSFYNNEISEKSEIFDDQFSVERPDGSNFTLKIRSTKLEDSAMYFCASSDTGVEQYFGPGTRLTVT.

This rearrangement joins TRBV6-5 to TRBJ1-2; D is perhaps TRBD1 (6 bases). Germline V CDR1 and CDR2: MNHEY, SVGAGI. The CDR3 totals 15 residues. Trimming took off 0 bases at V and 8 bases at J, with 16 bases between the two ends. The CDR3 sequence: CASSYSGQQRRGYTF. In DNA, the CDR3 is TGTGCCAGCAGTTACTCCGGACAGCAGAGGAGAGGCTACACCTTC.

The chain combines TRBV25-1 with TRBJ2-1; 9 nucleotides line up with TRBD1. CDR1 is MGHDK and CDR2 is SYGVNS in the germline V gene. This CDR3 is built from 15 residues. V dropped 2 bases and J dropped 8; count of bases not matched to a gene: 7. The CDR3 sequence is CASSEGGTGLDEQFF. The CDR3 nucleotides read TGTGCCAGCAGTGAAGGCGGGACAGGGTTGGATGAGCAGTTCTTC.

The rearrangement joins TRBV30 to TRBJ2-7; D not resolved. Per the germline V gene, CDR1 is GTSNPN and CDR2 is SVGIG (reference sequence). Trimming cost V 2 bases and J 3 bases, with 17 bases left between them. The CDR3 runs to 15 residues. The CDR3 loop reads CAWSLWTWKNYEQYF. The CDR3 DNA reads as TGTGCCTGGAGTCTTTGGACCTGGAAAAACTACGAGCAGTACTTC.

This chain uses TRBV11-1 with TRBJ2-3, with D perhaps being TRBD1 or TRBD2 (6 bases each). V lost 2 bases and J 3 bases, leaving 9 bases between the germline ends. This CDR3 has 14 residues. The germline V gene has CDR1 SGHAT and CDR2 FQDESV (reference sequence). CDR3 nucleotide sequence: TGTGCCAGCAGCTTAAGGGGGGCGACAGATACGCAGTATTTT. Translated: CASSLRGATDTQYF.

The rearrangement joins TRBV28 to TRBJ2-5, with 8 bases that match TRBD2. In germline, CDR1 is MDHEN, CDR2 SYDVKM. The junction had 7 bases not matched to a gene; V was cut back by 6 bases and J by 1 base. The CDR3 runs to 15 residues. Here the CDR3 DNA reads TGTGCCAGCAGCCTCCCGGGGGGGGGCCAAGAGACCCAGTACTTC. Translated: CASSLPGGGQETQYF.